The entry below describes one TCR beta chain. These data originate in a study of blood T cell repertoires in COVID-19. Overall study: Sites in the United States, Italy and Spain provided acute and convalescent COVID-19 samples. The cDNA or gDNA used as material had been derived from T cells, B-cell-depleted T cells, or PBMCs.

The authors' processing: Estimation of nucleated cell counts was performed using reference gene primer amplification. Measured with immunoSEQ multiplex PCR; TCRdb has only the in-frame clones, and not every one. V and J calls and clone size are copied from that table; D and trimming were computed from the DNA. The sample includes approximately 120,000 clones, around 88% of them seen just once. V was pared by 2 bases and J by 4 bases, with 13 bases between. Germline loops: CDR1 SGHRS, CDR2 YFSETQ. The CDR3 is 15 residues long. The J gene is TRBJ2-1, the V gene TRBV5-1, with a weak D call TRBD2 (6 bases). The specimen was peripheral blood. The clonotype was recovered from a woman in her forties or fifties who had recovered from COVID-19. Written as DNA, the CDR3 is TGCGCCAGCAGCTTAGGGACTCCACTTTACAATGAGCAGTTCTTC. Protein product: CASSLGTPLYNEQFF.